This T cell receptor (beta chain) appears in the sequencing data of a study of blood T cell repertoires in COVID-19. In the study overall: The United States, Italy and Spain provided the acute and convalescent COVID-19 samples.

The V gene end was trimmed by 7 bases and the J gene end by 4 bases; junction bases not matched to a gene: 13. This CDR3 spans 15 amino acids. In germline, CDR1 is SGHVS, CDR2 FQNEAQ. In the source study's methods: Nucleated cell counts were estimated from reference gene primer amplification. Assay used: immunoSEQ multiplex PCR; TCRdb lists only in-frame clones, some missing. D and trimming come from the DNA, and the V and J calls and clone size come from that table. Among about 260,000 clones listed, about 88% were seen once. Sequencing was carried out using peripheral blood. The receptor comes from a man in his 60s who had recovered from COVID-19. The chain carries TRBV7-8 and TRBJ2-7; 7 bases match TRBD1. The CDR3: CASTPPKGAGYEQYF. CDR3 coding DNA: TGTGCCAGCACCCCCCCGAAGGGGGCTGGGTACGAGCAGTACTTC.